One sample yielded the 24 T cell receptor beta chains listed below, sequenced in a study of vaccination effects on CD4 cells after COVID-19. No antigen has been assigned to these receptors. Having been cultured for approximately ten days, the cells underwent CD4+ T cell isolation. Participants were given two doses of BNT162b2 or mRNA-1273 vaccine. Repertoires were generated with immunoSEQ multiplex PCR, while TCRdb's copy carries only in-frame clones and drops some. The sample lists approximately 29,000 clones, 70% to 75% occurring once. Source: CD4+ T cells from PBMCs cultured without peptide, taken after COVID-19 vaccination. The source is a human donor who received a COVID-19 vaccine.

This clone was detected a few times. This sequence joins TRBV7-8 and TRBJ1-1; D is undetermined. The CDR3 sequence is 14 residues long. Trimming removed 4 bases from V and 1 base from J, with 10 bases in between. Germline V gene lookup returns CDR1 SGHVS and CDR2 FQNEAQ. Written as DNA, the CDR3 is TGTGCCAGCAGCTCGGAGCAAAAGAACACTGAAGCTTTCTTT. It codes for CASSSEQKNTEAFF.

V and J are TRBV7-2 and TRBJ1-1; 7 nucleotides agree with TRBD1. The J segment lost 0 bases and the V segment lost 5 bases, leaving 3 bases of the junction unmatched. The CDR3 has 14 residues. Per germline, CDR1 SGHTA and CDR2 FQGNSA. The CDR3 DNA reads as TGTGCCAGCAGCGCACAGGGGATGAACACTGAAGCTTTCTTT. It codes for CASSAQGMNTEAFF.

The chain uses TRBV6-4 and TRBJ2-2; 7 bases agree with TRBD1. The CDR3 has 18 amino acids. Germline trimming cut 2 bases from V and 0 bases from J; bases unmatched to any gene: 9. Germline CDR1 is MRHNA and CDR2 is SNTAGT. In nucleotides, the CDR3 is TGTGCCAGCAGTGACCGTTCTAGGGGGCGATCGAACACCGGGGAGCTGTTTTTT. It is translated as CASSDRSRGRSNTGELFF.

The rearrangement joins TRBV18 to TRBJ2-5; D might be TRBD1 or TRBD2, each matching 5 bases. Germline V gene lookup returns CDR1 KGHSH and CDR2 LQKENI. The CDR3 is made up of 14 amino acids. The ends were cut back, 3 bases at V and 2 bases at J, with 10 bases in the middle. The CDR3 DNA sequence: TGTGCCAGCTCACCGGGGACGGTTCAAGAGACCCAGTACTTC. It is translated as CASSPGTVQETQYF.

The chain recombines TRBV7-2 with TRBJ2-1; D is unresolved. Germline CDR1 SGHTA, CDR2 FQGNSA. Trimming removed 0 bases from V and 6 bases from J, with 6 bases in between. The CDR3 has 13 residues. CDR3 DNA: TGTGCCAGCAGCTTAGCTTTTAGCAATGAGCAGTTCTTC. As protein: CASSLAFSNEQFF.

There are a few counts of this clone. The chain uses TRBV24-1 and TRBJ1-6; 8 bases are a match to TRBD1. CDR1 and CDR2 from the germline V gene are KGHDR and SFDVKD. The CDR3 is 13 amino acids. The V segment lost 9 bases and the J segment 6 bases; nucleotides outside the gene matches: 3. CDR3 DNA sequence: TGTGCCACCCAGGACAGGGCTAATTCACCCCTCCACTTT. As protein: CATQDRANSPLHF.

This chain joins TRBV7-9 and TRBJ2-7, with 13 nucleotides matching TRBD2. The CDR3 spans 16 residues. V lost 2 bases to trimming and J lost 2 bases; unmatched junction nucleotides: 3. Germline V gene lookup returns CDR1 SEHNR and CDR2 FQNEAQ (reference sequence). The CDR3 reads CASSLLTSGRTYEQYF. In nucleotides, the CDR3 is TGTGCCAGCAGCTTACTGACTAGCGGGAGGACCTACGAGCAGTACTTC.

The V gene is TRBV29-1, the J gene TRBJ2-2; perhaps TRBD1 as D (5 bases). CDR1 is SQVTM and CDR2 is ANQGSEA in the germline V gene. V dropped 3 bases and J dropped 5 bases, with 7 bases sitting between them. The CDR3 sequence is 12 residues long. The CDR3 spells CSVDPGTGELFF. The CDR3 nucleotides read TGCAGCGTTGATCCAGGGACCGGGGAGCTGTTTTTT.

To note about this clone: Relative to the germline gene, one junction end is altered; a read error may explain this. This chain connects TRBV7-7 to TRBJ2-1, with 13 bases that match TRBD2. The germline CDR1 and CDR2 sequences are SSHAT and FNYEAQ (reference sequence). The CDR3 sequence is 14 residues long. The CDR3 DNA is TGTGCTAGCAAACTAGCGGGAGGGAATAATGAGCAGTTCTTC. Its protein is CASKLAGGNNEQFF.

This clone was found once. The DNA of the CDR3 is TGTGCCTGGAGTCGTCGTGGGACTGCATATAATTCACCCCTCCACTTT. As protein: CAWSRRGTAYNSPLHF. V gene TRBV30 combines with J gene TRBJ1-6; a weak D match, TRBD1 (5 bases). Germline CDR1 GTSNPN, CDR2 SVGIG (reference sequence). Trimming removed 2 bases from V and 4 bases from J, with 15 bases in between. The CDR3 consists of 16 residues.

This rearrangement joins TRBV4-1 to TRBJ1-5, with TRBD1 identical over 7 bases. The CDR3 contains 17 residues. The junction had 5 bases not matched to a gene; V was cut back by 0 bases and J by 0 bases. CDR1 MGHRA and CDR2 YSYEKL come from the germline V gene. The CDR3 spells CASSQEGTAFSNQPQHF. CDR3 DNA: TGCGCCAGCAGCCAAGAAGGGACAGCTTTTAGCAATCAGCCCCAGCATTTT.

V and J are TRBV7-9 and TRBJ1-1; D is unclear. CDR1 SEHNR and CDR2 FQNEAQ come from the germline V gene (reference sequence). The CDR3 is 13 residues long. V dropped 1 base and J dropped 8 bases, with 11 bases sitting between them. CDR3 nucleotides: TGTGCCAGCAGCTTAGTGGGAGCTCCCGAAGCTTTCTTT. Translation gives CASSLVGAPEAFF.

V usage is TRBV5-1 and J usage is TRBJ2-3; 15 bases match TRBD2. J was trimmed by 3 bases and V by 3 bases; bases with no gene match: 8. In germline, CDR1 is SGHRS, CDR2 YFSETQ. CDR3 length: 18 amino acids. In nucleotides, the CDR3 is TGCGCCAGCAGCTCCGGGACTAGCGGGAGGCAGGTAACAGATACGCAGTATTTT. Amino acid sequence: CASSSGTSGRQVTDTQYF.

This clone was counted a few times. The chain carries TRBV19 and TRBJ1-1; D call uncertain. The CDR3 is made up of 14 amino acids. The V and J ends lost 2 bases and 7 bases respectively, with 14 bases between them. CDR1 LNHDA and CDR2 SQIVND come from the germline V gene (reference sequence). CDR3 DNA: TGTGCCAGTAGTATAAGGGCGGTTCGGGGTGAAGCTTTCTTT. It is translated as CASSIRAVRGEAFF.

V gene TRBV6-1 combines with J gene TRBJ1-5; possibly TRBD1 for D (5 bases). Germline CDR1 reads MNHNS; CDR2 reads SASEGT. Trimming took off 3 bases at V and 5 bases at J, with 8 bases between the two ends. There are 13 residues in the CDR3. CDR3 nucleotides: TGTGCCAGCAGTGAGGGACGAGATCAGCCCCAGCATTTT. Translated, it gives CASSEGRDQPQHF.

This clone turned up a few times. The V call is TRBV7-2, the J call TRBJ1-1; D is undetermined. The CDR3 has 14 residues. V was cut by 2 bases and J by 5 bases, with 12 bases left in between. CDR1 is SGHTA, CDR2 FQGNSA, per germline. CDR3 nucleotides: TGTGCCAGCAGCTTACTTGAACTGCGGACTGAAGCTTTCTTT. This translates into CASSLLELRTEAFF.

The genes are TRBV29-1 and TRBJ2-7; D is unresolved. Per germline, CDR1 SQVTM and CDR2 ANQGSEA. The CDR3 sequence is 14 residues long. V dropped 6 bases and J dropped 6 bases, with 21 bases sitting between them. CDR3 sequence reads: CSVKSQTGLVEQYF. The CDR3 coding sequence is TGCAGCGTCAAAAGTCAAACCGGGTTGGTCGAGCAGTACTTC.

A single count supports this clone. The chain carries TRBV19 and TRBJ2-7; D is undetermined. The V end was cut by 4 bases, the J end by 5 bases, with 9 bases between. The CDR3 extends over 12 amino acids. The germline gives CDR1 LNHDA, CDR2 SQIVND (reference sequence). CDR3 DNA: TGTGCCAGTAGTACGGGTGACCACGAGCAGTACTTC. Protein product: CASSTGDHEQYF.

This clone was detected only once. CDR3 loop: CAIKSGPINYGYTF. The CDR3 DNA follows: TGTGCCATAAAATCCGGACCGATCAACTATGGCTACACCTTC. The rearrangement links TRBV19 to TRBJ1-2; D unclear. The V end lost 10 bases, the J end lost 2 bases, and 17 bases lay between the germline ends. This CDR3 is built from 14 residues. Germline assignment: CDR1 LNHDA and CDR2 SQIVND (reference sequence).

The genes are TRBV3-1 (or the pseudogene TRBV3-2) and TRBJ1-1; D is uncertain. CDR1 and CDR2 from the germline V gene are LGHDT and YNNKEL (reference sequence). Trimming shortened V by 0 bases and J by 5 bases, and 7 bases separated the two germline ends. The CDR3 runs 13 residues. The CDR3 sequence: CASSQDRRTEAFF. In DNA, the CDR3 is TGTGCCAGCAGCCAAGATCGTAGGACTGAAGCTTTCTTT.

This clone has just one count. The chain links TRBV4-1 to TRBJ2-1; the D gene is possibly TRBD1 (6 bases). The V gene lost 3 bases and the J gene lost 5 bases, with 14 bases spanning the gap. The CDR3 runs to 15 residues. Germline V CDR1 and CDR2: MGHRA, YSYEKL. The CDR3 sequence: CASSQYRDKNNEQFF. In nucleotides, the CDR3 is TGCGCCAGCAGCCAGTACCGGGACAAGAACAATGAGCAGTTCTTC.

On this clone itself: One end of the junction does not line up with germline, which may come from a read error. The genes are TRBV5-1 and TRBJ2-1, with 8 positions matching TRBD1. Germline V lookup: CDR1 SGHRS, CDR2 YFSETQ. The CDR3 has 15 residues. CDR3 sequence: CATALWDRSSNEQFF. DNA of the CDR3: TGCGCCACAGCCCTCTGGGACAGGTCCTCCAATGAGCAGTTCTTC.

The V gene is TRBV6-6, the J gene TRBJ1-1; D perhaps matches TRBD1 (5 bases). V lost 4 bases and J lost 1, with 10 bases in between. This CDR3 has 14 residues. CDR1 and CDR2 (germline): MNHNY, SVGAGI (reference sequence). The CDR3 region is CASSSTGGNTEAFF. CDR3 sequence (DNA): TGTGCCAGCAGTTCGACCGGGGGGAACACTGAAGCTTTCTTT.

The chain joins TRBV28 to TRBJ2-5; 10 nucleotides agree with TRBD2. J was trimmed by 7 bases and V by 10 bases; bases with no gene match: 6. The CDR3 is 12 amino acids. Per germline, CDR1 MDHEN and CDR2 SYDVKM. Here the CDR3 reads CATGLAAGTQYF. The DNA of the CDR3 is TGTGCCACCGGACTAGCGGCCGGGACCCAGTACTTC. The whole variable domain, filled in from reference TRBV28 and TRBJ2-5, reads DVKVTQSSRYLVKRTGEKVFLECVQDMDHENMFWYRQDPGLGLRLIYFSYDVKMKEKGDIPEGYSVSREKKERFSLILESASTNQTSMYLCATGLAAGTQYFGPGTRLLVL.